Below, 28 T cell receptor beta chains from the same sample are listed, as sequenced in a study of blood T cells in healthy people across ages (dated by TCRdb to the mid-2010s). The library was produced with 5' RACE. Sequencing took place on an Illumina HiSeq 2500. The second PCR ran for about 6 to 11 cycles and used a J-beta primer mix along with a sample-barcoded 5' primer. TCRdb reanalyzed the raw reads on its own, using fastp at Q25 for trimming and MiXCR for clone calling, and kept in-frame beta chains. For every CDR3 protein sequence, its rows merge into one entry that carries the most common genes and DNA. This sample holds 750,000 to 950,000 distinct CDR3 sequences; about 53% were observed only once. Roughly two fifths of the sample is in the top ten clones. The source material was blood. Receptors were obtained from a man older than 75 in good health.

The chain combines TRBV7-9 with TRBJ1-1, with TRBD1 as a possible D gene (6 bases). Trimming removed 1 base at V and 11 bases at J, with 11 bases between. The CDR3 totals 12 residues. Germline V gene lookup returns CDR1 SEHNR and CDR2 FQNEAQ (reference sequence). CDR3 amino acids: CASSLVGGLAFF. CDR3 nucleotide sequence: TGTGCCAGCAGCTTAGTCGGGGGCCTTGCTTTCTTT. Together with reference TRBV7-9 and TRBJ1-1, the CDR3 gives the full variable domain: DTGVSQNPRHKITKRGQNVTFRCDPISEHNRLYWYRQTLGQGPEFLTYFQNEAQLEKSRLLSDRFSAERPKGSFSTLEIQRTEQGDSAMYLCASSLVGGLAFFGQGTRLTVV.

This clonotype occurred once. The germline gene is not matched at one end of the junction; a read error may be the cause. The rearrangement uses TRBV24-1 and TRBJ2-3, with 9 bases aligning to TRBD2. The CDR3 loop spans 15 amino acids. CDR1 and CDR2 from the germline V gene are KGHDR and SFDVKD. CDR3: CAISERTSGTDTQYF. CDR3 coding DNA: TGTGCCATCAGTGAACGGACTAGCGGCACAGATACGCAGTATTTT.

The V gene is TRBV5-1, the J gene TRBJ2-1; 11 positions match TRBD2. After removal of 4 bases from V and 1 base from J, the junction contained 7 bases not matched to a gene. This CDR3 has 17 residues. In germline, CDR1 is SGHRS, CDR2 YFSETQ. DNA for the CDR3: TGCGCCAGCAGCCCCCATAGCGGGAGGGCGTCCTACAATGAGCAGTTCTTC. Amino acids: CASSPHSGRASYNEQFF.

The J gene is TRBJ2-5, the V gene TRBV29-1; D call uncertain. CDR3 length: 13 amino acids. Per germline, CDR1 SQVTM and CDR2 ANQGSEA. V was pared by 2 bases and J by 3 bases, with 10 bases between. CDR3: CSVERGTEETQYF. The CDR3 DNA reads TGCAGCGTTGAAAGAGGCACGGAAGAGACCCAGTACTTC.

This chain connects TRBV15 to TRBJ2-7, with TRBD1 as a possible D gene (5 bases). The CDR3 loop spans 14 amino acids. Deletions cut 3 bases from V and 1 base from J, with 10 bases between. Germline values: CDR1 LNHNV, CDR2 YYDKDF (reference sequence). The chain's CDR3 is CATSRRQPSYEQYF. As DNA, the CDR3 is TGTGCCACCAGCAGGCGACAGCCGTCCTACGAGCAGTACTTC.

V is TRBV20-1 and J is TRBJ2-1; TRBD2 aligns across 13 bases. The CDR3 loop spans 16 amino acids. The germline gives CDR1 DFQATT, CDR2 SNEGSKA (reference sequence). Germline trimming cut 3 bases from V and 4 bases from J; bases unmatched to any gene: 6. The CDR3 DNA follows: TGCAGTGCTAGGGGGACTAGCGGGGCTATTTACAATGAGCAGTTCTTC. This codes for CSARGTSGAIYNEQFF.

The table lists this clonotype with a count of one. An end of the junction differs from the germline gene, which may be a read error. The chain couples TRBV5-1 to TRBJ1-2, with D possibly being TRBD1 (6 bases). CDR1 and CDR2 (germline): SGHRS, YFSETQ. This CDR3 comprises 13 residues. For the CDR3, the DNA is TGCGCCAACAGCACCGCTACAGGGCCCGGCTACACCTTC. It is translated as CANSTATGPGYTF.

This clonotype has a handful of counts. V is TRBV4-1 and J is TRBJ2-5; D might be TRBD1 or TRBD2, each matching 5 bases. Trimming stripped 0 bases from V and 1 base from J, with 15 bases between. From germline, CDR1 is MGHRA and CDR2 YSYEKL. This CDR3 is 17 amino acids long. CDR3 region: CASSQDWGTSGQETQYF. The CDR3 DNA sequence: TGCGCCAGCAGCCAAGATTGGGGGACCTCGGGCCAAGAGACCCAGTACTTC.

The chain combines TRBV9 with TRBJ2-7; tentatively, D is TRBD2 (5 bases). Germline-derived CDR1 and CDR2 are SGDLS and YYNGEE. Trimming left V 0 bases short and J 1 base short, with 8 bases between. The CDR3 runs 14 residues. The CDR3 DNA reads TGTGCCAGCAGCGTAGTGGAGCGGTCCTACGAGCAGTACTTC. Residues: CASSVVERSYEQYF.

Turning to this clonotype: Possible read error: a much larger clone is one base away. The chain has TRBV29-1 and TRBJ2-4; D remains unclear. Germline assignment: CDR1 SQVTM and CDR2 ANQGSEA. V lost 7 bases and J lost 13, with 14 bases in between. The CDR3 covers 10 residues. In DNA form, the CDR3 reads TGCAGCGCCGTGTACAATGAGCAGTACTTC. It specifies CSAVYNEQYF.

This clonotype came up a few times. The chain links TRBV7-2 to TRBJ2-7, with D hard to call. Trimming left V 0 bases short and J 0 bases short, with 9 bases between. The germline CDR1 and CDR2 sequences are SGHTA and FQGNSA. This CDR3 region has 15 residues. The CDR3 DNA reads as TGTGCCAGCAGCTTAGCGTTGCTGAGCTCCTACGAGCAGTACTTC. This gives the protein CASSLALLSSYEQYF.

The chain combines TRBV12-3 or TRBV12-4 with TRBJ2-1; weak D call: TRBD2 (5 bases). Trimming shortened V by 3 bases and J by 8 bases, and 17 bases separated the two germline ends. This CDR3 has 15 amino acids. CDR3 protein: CASSLDSGTPDEQFF. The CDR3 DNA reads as TGTGCCAGCAGTTTGGACTCGGGTACTCCCGATGAGCAGTTCTTC.

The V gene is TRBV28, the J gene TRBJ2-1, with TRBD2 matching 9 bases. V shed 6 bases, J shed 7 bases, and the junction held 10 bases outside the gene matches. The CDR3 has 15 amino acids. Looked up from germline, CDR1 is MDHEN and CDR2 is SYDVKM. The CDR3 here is CASSLWGGRGNEQFF. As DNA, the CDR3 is TGTGCCAGCAGCCTGTGGGGCGGGAGGGGGAATGAGCAGTTCTTC. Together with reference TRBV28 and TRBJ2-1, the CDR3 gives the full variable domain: DVKVTQSSRYLVKRTGEKVFLECVQDMDHENMFWYRQDPGLGLRLIYFSYDVKMKEKGDIPEGYSVSREKKERFSLILESASTNQTSMYLCASSLWGGRGNEQFFGPGTRLTVL.

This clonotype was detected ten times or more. CDR3 nucleotides: TGCGCCAGCAGCCTGGGACTAGGGATCTCCTACGAGCAGTACTTC. Amino acid sequence: CASSLGLGISYEQYF. J is TRBJ2-7 and V is TRBV5-1; 8 nucleotides line up with TRBD2. The CDR3 is made up of 15 amino acids. With 4 bases clipped from V and 0 bases from J, the junction kept 6 bases outside the gene matches. Germline V CDR1 and CDR2: SGHRS, YFSETQ. The full variable domain, rest sourced from reference TRBV5-1 and TRBJ2-7, is KAGVTQTPRYLIKTRGQQVTLSCSPISGHRSVSWYQQTPGQGLQFLFEYFSETQRNKGNFPGRFSGRQFSNSRSEMNVSTLELGDSALYLCASSLGLGISYEQYFGPGTRLTVT.

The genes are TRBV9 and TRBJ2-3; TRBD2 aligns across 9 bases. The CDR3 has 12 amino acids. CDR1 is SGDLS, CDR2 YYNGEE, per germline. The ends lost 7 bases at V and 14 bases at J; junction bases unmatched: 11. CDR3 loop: CASAAGGGYAYF. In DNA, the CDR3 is TGTGCCAGCGCAGCGGGGGGCGGATACGCGTATTTT. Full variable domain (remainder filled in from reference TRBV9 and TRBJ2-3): DSGVTQTPKHLITATGQRVTLRCSPRSGDLSVYWYQQSLDQGLQFLIQYYNGEERAKGNILERFSAQQFPDLHSELNLSSLELGDSALYFCASAAGGGYAYFGPGTRLTVL.

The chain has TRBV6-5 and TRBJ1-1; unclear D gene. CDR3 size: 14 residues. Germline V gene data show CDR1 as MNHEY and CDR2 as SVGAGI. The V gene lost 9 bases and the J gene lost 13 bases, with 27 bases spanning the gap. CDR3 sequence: CASATRTADPKHFF. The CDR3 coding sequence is TGTGCCAGTGCAACCCGAACAGCAGATCCCAAGCATTTCTTT.

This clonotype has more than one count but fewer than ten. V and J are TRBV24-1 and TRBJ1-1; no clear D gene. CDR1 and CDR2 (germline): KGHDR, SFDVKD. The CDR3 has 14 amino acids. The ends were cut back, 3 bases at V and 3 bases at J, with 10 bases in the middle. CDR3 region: CATSDAGRDTEAFF. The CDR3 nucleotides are TGTGCCACCAGTGATGCGGGCCGAGACACTGAAGCTTTCTTT.

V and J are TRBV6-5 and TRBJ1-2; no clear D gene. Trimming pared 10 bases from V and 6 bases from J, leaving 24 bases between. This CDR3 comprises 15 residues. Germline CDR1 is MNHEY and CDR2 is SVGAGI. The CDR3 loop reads CATYKAGVPLNGYTF. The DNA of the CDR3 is TGTGCCACCTATAAGGCCGGGGTCCCCCTGAATGGCTACACCTTC.

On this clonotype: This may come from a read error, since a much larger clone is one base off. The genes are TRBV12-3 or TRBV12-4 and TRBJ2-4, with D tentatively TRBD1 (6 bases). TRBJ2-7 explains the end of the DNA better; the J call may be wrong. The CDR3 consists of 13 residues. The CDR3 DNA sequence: TGTGCCAGCAATCGGGACATATCCTACGAGCAGTACTTC. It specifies CASNRDISYEQYF.

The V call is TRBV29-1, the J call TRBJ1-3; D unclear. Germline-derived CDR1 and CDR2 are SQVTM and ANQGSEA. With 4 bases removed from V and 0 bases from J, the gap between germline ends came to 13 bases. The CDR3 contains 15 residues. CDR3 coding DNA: TGCAGCGTTGGTGCACCGACACTCTCTGGAAACACCATATATTTT. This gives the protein CSVGAPTLSGNTIYF.

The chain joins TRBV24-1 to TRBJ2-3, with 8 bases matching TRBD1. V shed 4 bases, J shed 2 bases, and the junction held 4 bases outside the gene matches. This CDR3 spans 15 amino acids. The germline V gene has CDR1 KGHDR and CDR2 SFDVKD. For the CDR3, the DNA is TGTGCCACCAGTGAACCCAGGGGGCTCACAGATACGCAGTATTTT. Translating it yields CATSEPRGLTDTQYF.

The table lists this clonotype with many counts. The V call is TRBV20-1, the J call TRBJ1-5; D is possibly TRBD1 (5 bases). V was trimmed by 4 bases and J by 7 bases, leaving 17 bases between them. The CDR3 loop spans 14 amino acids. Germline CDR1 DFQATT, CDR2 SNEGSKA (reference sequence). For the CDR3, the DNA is TGCAGTGCTATAAGACCCGGGGGACGCCAGCCCCAGCATTTT. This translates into CSAIRPGGRQPQHF.

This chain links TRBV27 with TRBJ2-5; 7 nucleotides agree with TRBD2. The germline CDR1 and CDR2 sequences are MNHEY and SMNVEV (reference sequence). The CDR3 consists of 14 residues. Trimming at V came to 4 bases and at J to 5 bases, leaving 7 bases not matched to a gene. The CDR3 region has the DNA TGTGCCAGCAGTTCTGGGGGGGGAGTGGAGACCCAGTACTTC. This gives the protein CASSSGGGVETQYF.

This CDR3 is CASSGDYNEKLFF. CDR3 nucleotide sequence: TGTGCCAGCTCCGGGGACTATAATGAAAAACTGTTTTTT. The gene calls are TRBV18 and TRBJ1-4; possible D gene TRBD1, 5 bases. The CDR3 is 13 residues long. Germline-derived CDR1 and CDR2 are KGHSH and LQKENI. The V gene lost 6 bases and the J gene lost 4 bases, with 9 bases spanning the gap.

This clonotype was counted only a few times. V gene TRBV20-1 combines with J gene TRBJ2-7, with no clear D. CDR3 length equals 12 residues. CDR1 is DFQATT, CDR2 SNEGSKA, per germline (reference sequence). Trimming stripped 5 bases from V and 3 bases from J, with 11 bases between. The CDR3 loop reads CSALHGNYEQYF. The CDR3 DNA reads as TGCAGTGCTTTGCACGGAAACTACGAGCAGTACTTC.

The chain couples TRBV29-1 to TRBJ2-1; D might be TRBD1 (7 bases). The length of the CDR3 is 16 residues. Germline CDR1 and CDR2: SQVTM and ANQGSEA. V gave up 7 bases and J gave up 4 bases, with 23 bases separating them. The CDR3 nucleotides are TGCAGCGCCCAGGGGGTACAGGGCCGGGGGTACAATGAGCAGTTCTTC. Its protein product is CSAQGVQGRGYNEQFF.

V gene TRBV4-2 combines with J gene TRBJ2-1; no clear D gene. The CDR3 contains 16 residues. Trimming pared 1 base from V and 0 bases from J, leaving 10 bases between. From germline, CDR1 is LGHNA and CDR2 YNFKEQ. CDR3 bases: TGTGCCAGCAGCCAAGTCCAATCGAGCTCCTACAATGAGCAGTTCTTC. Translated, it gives CASSQVQSSSYNEQFF.

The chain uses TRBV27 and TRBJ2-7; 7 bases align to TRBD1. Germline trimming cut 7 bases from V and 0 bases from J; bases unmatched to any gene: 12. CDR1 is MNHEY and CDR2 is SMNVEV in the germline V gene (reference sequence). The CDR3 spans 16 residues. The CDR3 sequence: CASKRQGVWSSYEQYF. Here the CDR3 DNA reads TGTGCCAGCAAGAGACAGGGCGTTTGGAGCTCCTACGAGCAGTACTTC.